A single sample gave rise to the 7 T cell receptor beta chains below, sequenced in a study of blood T cells in healthy people across ages. Then a second PCR, running about 6 to 11 cycles, was carried out with a sample-barcoded 5' primer and a J-beta primer mix. TCRdb re-analysed the 5' RACE reads in MiXCR, keeping a single row per CDR3 protein. The sample lists around 1,900,000 distinct CDR3 sequences; about 39% were seen once. Material: blood. The receptors were sampled from a human donor in good health.

V gene TRBV5-1 combines with J gene TRBJ2-2; D remains unclear. CDR3 size: 14 residues. V was pared by 0 bases and J by 4 bases, with 7 bases between. Germline V gene data show CDR1 as SGHRS and CDR2 as YFSETQ. DNA of the CDR3: TGCGCCAGCAGCTTGGTTTTTGGCACCGGGGAGCTGTTTTTT. This encodes CASSLVFGTGELFF.

This clonotype was observed a few times. The J gene is TRBJ2-3, the V gene TRBV7-9, with 7 bases fitting TRBD2. This CDR3 comprises 13 residues. Germline values: CDR1 SEHNR, CDR2 FQNEAQ (reference sequence). V was pared by 11 bases and J by 2 bases, with 7 bases of the junction left unmatched. CDR3 sequence reads: CALTAGDTDTQYF. The CDR3 DNA reads as TGTGCCCTAACCGCGGGGGACACAGATACGCAGTATTTT.

Only a few counts were recorded for this clonotype. The chain recombines TRBV7-2 with TRBJ2-1; D gene uncertain. In germline, CDR1 is SGHTA, CDR2 FQGNSA. The CDR3 runs 17 residues. The ends were cut back, 1 base at V and 3 bases at J, with 16 bases in the middle. The CDR3 DNA follows: TGTGCCAGCAGCTTAGATATTTGGCTAGGTGACTACAATGAGCAGTTCTTC. This encodes CASSLDIWLGDYNEQFF.

The sample holds a few counts of this clonotype. The rearrangement uses TRBV7-2 and TRBJ1-4; D uncertain. The V end lost 1 base, the J end lost 3 bases, and 9 bases lay between the germline ends. From germline, CDR1 is SGHTA and CDR2 FQGNSA. The CDR3 covers 15 residues. CDR3: CASSLVGQPNEKLFF. The CDR3 nucleotides read TGTGCCAGCAGCTTAGTCGGGCAACCTAATGAAAAACTGTTTTTT. Using reference TRBV7-2 and TRBJ1-4 for the parts outside the CDR3, the full variable domain is GAGVSQSPSNKVTEKGKDVELRCDPISGHTALYWYRQSLGQGLEFLIYFQGNSAPDKSGLPSDRFSAERTGGSVSTLTIQRTQQEDSAVYLCASSLVGQPNEKLFFGSGTQLSVL.

The chain is built from TRBV2 and TRBJ1-1; perhaps TRBD1 as D (6 bases). Trimming stripped 6 bases from V and 3 bases from J, with 20 bases between. The CDR3 extends over 16 amino acids. CDR1 is SNHLY, CDR2 FYNNEI, per germline. CDR3 region: CASRTRKGGGDTEAFF. The CDR3 DNA is TGTGCCAGCAGGACCCGGAAGGGAGGGGGGGACACTGAAGCTTTCTTT.

On this clonotype: No conserved phenylalanine or tryptophan is present at the end of the CDR3, so a read error is the likely explanation. The chain recombines TRBV20-1 with TRBJ2-5; TRBD2 might be the D (7 bases). The CDR3 totals 16 residues. V gave up 4 bases and J gave up 5 bases, with 23 bases separating them. Germline CDR1 is DFQATT and CDR2 is SNEGSKA (reference sequence). The CDR3, as DNA: TGCAGTGCTACGGGGTTTCGAAGGGCGGGGGCGGAGACCCAGTACGTC. Protein: CSATGFRRAGAETQYV.

This clonotype was found many times. The rearrangement links TRBV6-5 to TRBJ2-3, with 10 positions matching TRBD2. The CDR3 length is 16 residues. Germline CDR1 is MNHEY and CDR2 is SVGAGI. Germline trimming cut 3 bases from V and 4 bases from J; bases unmatched to any gene: 7. CDR3: CASSYFITSGADTQYF. In nucleotides, the CDR3 is TGTGCCAGCAGTTATTTTATCACTAGCGGGGCAGATACGCAGTATTTT.